These 4 T cell receptor beta chains originate from one sample sequenced in a study of cytomegalovirus exposure and HLA in healthy donors. This PCR relied on a set of 60 Vbeta primers and 13 Jbeta primers. This table comes from immunoSEQ multiplex PCR, and its TCRdb copy is limited to in-frame clones, with some not included. Counted here are around 97,000 clones, approximately 9% occurring once; the ten biggest clones make up approximately 5.1%. Sequenced: PBMCs. These receptors all stem from a man aged 45-65 years in good health and CMV-seropositive.

V is TRBV21-1 and J is TRBJ1-2; whether TRBD1, the table's D call, matches the DNA was not checked. TRBV21-1 counts as a pseudogene. The CDR3 length is 17 residues. CDR3 protein: CASSTRRQGGNFNGYTF. In nucleotides, the CDR3 is TGTGCCAGCAGCACACGGAGACAGGGAGGTAATTTCAATGGCTACACCTTC.

The chain combines TRBV27 with TRBJ1-5; 9 nucleotides line up with TRBD1. V dropped 8 bases and J dropped 5; count of bases not matched to a gene: 10. Germline assignment: CDR1 MNHEY and CDR2 SMNVEV (reference sequence). CDR3 length equals 15 residues. CDR3 in DNA: TGTGCCAGCGCCGACCTTGACAGGGGGTATCAGCCCCAGCATTTT. It encodes CASADLDRGYQPQHF.

The V call is TRBV5-1, the J call TRBJ2-6, with a possible D match to TRBD2 (6 bases). CDR1 is SGHRS and CDR2 is YFSETQ in the germline V gene. The CDR3 contains 17 residues. V was shortened by 0 bases and J by 2 bases, with 12 bases between the two germline ends. The CDR3 loop is CASSLAGGRAGANVLTF. DNA for the CDR3: TGCGCCAGCAGCTTGGCCGGGGGTCGAGCTGGGGCCAACGTCCTGACTTTC.

The chain recombines TRBV2 with TRBJ2-1, with 7 bases that match TRBD1. CDR1 and CDR2 (germline): SNHLY, FYNNEI. The CDR3 spans 15 residues. The junction had 6 bases not matched to a gene; V was cut back by 4 bases and J by 3 bases. The chain's CDR3 is CASSVTGAGYNEQFF. CDR3 DNA sequence: TGTGCCAGCAGTGTAACAGGGGCAGGCTACAATGAGCAGTTCTTC. Full variable domain (missing parts from reference TRBV2 and TRBJ2-1): EPEVTQTPSHQVTQMGQEVILRCVPISNHLYFYWYRQILGQKVEFLVSFYNNEISEKSEIFDDQFSVERPDGSNFTLKIRSTKLEDSAMYFCASSVTGAGYNEQFFGPGTRLTVL.